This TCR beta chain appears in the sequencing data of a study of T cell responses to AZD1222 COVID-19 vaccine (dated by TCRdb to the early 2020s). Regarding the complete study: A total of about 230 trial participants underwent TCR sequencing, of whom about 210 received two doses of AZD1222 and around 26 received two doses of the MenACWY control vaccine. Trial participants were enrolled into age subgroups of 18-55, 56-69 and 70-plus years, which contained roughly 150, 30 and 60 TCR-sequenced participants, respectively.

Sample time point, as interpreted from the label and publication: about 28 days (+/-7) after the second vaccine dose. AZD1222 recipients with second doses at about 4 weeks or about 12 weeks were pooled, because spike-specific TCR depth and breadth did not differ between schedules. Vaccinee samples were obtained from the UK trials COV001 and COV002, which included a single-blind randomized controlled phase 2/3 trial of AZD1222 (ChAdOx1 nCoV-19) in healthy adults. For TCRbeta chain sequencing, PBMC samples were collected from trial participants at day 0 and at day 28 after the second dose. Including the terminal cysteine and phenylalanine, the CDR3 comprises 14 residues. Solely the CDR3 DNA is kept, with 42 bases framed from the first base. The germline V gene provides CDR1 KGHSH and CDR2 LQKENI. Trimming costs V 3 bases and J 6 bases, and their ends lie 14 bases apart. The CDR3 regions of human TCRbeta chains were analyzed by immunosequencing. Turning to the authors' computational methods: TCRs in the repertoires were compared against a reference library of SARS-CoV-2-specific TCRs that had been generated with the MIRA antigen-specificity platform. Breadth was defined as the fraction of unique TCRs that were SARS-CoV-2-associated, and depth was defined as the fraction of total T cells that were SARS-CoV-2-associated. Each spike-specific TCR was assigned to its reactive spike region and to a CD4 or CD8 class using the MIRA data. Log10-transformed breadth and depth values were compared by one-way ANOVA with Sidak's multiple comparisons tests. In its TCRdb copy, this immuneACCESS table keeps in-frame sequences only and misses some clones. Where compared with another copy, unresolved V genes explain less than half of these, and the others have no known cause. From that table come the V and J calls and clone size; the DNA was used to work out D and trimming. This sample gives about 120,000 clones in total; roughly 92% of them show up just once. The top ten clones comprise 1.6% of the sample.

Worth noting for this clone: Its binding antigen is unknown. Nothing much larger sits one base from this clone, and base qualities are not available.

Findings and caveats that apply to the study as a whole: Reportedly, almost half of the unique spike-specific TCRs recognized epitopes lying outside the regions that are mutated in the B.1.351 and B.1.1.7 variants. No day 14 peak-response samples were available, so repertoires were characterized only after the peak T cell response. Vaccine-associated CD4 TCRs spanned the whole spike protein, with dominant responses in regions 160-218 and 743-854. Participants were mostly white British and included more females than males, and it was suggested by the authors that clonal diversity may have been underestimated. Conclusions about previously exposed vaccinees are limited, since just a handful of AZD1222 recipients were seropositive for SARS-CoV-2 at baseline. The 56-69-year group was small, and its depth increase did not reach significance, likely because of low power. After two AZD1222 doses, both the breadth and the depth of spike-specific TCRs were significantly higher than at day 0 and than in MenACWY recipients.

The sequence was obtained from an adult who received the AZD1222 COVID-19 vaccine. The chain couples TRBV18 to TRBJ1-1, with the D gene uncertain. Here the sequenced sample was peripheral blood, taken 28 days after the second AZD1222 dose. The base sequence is TGTGCCAGCTCACCCCCATCAGTAGACGCTGAAGCTTTCTTT. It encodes CASSPPSVDAEAFF.